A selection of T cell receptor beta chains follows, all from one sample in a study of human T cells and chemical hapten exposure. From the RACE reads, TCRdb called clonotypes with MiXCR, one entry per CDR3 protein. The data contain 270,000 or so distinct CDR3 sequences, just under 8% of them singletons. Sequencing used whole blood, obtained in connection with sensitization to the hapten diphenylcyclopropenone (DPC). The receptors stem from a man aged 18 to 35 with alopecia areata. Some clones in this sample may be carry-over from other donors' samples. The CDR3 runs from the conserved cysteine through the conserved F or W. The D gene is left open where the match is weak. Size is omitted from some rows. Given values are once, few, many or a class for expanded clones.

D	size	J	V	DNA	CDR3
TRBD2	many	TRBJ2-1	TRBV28	TGTGCCAGCAGTTTGGCGGGGGGGCCCGGTGAGCAGTTCTTC	CASSLAGGPGEQFF
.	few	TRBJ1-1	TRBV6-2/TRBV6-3	TGTGCCAGCAGCCGAAGGATGAACACTGAAGCTTTCTTT	CASSRRMNTEAFF
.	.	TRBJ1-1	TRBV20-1	TGCAGTGCTAGCTCCGGGACGCCTCCCGTAAGAGCTTTCTTT	CSASSGTPPVRAFF
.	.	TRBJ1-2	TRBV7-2	TGTGCCAGCAGCTTATTACAGTCCGGCTACACCTTC	CASSLLQSGYTF
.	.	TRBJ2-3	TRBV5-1	TGCGCCAGCAGCTCCATGGATACGCAGTATTTT	CASSSMDTQYF
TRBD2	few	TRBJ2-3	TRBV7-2	TGTGCCAGCAGCCCCCAAAGGACTAGCTCGGCAGATACGCAGTATTTT	CASSPQRTSSADTQYF
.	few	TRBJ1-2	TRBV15	TGTGCCACCAGCAGGGACATCTATGGCTACACCTTC	CATSRDIYGYTF
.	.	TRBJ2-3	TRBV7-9	TGTGCCAGCAGACCGGACGGAATAACAGATACGCAGTATTTT	CASRPDGITDTQYF
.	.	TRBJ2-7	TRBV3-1	TGTGCCAGCAGCCCCGGGGGCTTCATATGGGAGCAGTACTTC	CASSPGGFIWEQYF
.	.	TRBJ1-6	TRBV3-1	TGTGCCAGCAGCCAGGATCCGATGAATTCACCCCTCCACTTT	CASSQDPMNSPLHF
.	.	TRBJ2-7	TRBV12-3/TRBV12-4	TGTGCCAGCAGTTCCCACCGGGACAACTACGAGCAGTACTTC	CASSSHRDNYEQYF
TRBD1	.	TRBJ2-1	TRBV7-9	TGTGCCAGCAGCTTAGCCCTGGGACAGGGAGGGGATGAGCAGTTCTTC	CASSLALGQGGDEQFF
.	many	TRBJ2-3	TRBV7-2	TGTGCCAGCAGCTCCCGACCCGTTACCAGCACAGATACGCAGTATTTT	CASSSRPVTSTDTQYF
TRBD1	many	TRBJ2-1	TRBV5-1	TGCGCCAGCAGCCTAGCCGTAGGGGGCGAGAATGAGCAGTTCTTC	CASSLAVGGENEQFF
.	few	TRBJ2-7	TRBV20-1	TGCAGTACCTCTGATGATTCCTACGAGCAGTACTTC	CSTSDDSYEQYF
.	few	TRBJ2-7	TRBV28	TGTGCCAGCAGTTTATCCGGGGCTTACTACGAGCAGTACTTC	CASSLSGAYYEQYF
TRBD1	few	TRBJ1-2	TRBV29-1	TGCAGCGTAGAAGAGGGGGCCGGCTACACCTTC	CSVEEGAGYTF
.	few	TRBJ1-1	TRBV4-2	TGTGCCAGCAGCCTGGAGGGTCAACGGGGCACTGAAGCTTTCTTT	CASSLEGQRGTEAFF
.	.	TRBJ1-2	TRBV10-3	TGTGCCGCTCGAGCAGATATTAACTATGGCTACACCTTC	CAARADINYGYTF
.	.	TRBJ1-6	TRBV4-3	TGCGCCAGCAGCCAAGAGCGAGCGACAAATTCACCCCTCCACTTT	CASSQERATNSPLHF
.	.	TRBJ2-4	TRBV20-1	TGCAGTGCTAGCTACGTGACACTAGCCAAAAACATTCAGTACTTC	CSASYVTLAKNIQYF
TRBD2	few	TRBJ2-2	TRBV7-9	TGTGCCAGCAGCTCCTGGACTAGCTTGGGCACCGGGGAGCTGTTTTTT	CASSSWTSLGTGELFF
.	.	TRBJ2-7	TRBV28	TGTGCCAGCAGTTTAGTCTCCTCGGGTTTTCGCTACTCCTACGAGCAGTACTTC	CASSLVSSGFRYSYEQYF
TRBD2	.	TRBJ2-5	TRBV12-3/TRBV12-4	TGTGCCAGCAGTTTAGCCAGCGGGGGGGGTCAGACCCAGTACTTC	CASSLASGGGQTQYF
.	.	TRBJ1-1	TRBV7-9	TGTGCCAGCAGCTTAAACGTGAGCCCGAACACTGAAGCTTTCTTT	CASSLNVSPNTEAFF
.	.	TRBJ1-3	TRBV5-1	TGCGCCAGCGGTCGGGCCTCTGGAAACACCATATATTTT	CASGRASGNTIYF
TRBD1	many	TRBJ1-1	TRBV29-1	TGCAGCGTTGGACAGGGGAACACTGAAGCTTTCTTT	CSVGQGNTEAFF
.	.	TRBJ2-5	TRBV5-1	TGCGCCAGCAGCCCCGGCAGCCTGCTCCAAGAGACCCAGTACTTC	CASSPGSLLQETQYF
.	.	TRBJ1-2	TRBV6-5	TGTGCCACGGGACCAAAGCTAGGCTACACCTTC	CATGPKLGYTF
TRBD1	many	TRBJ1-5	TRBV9	TGTGCCAGCAGTGGGGACAGTAGCAATCAGCCCCAGCATTTT	CASSGDSSNQPQHF
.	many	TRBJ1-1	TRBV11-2	TGTGCCAGCAGCTTAGATGCCAGGGCTGGGGTGACTGAAGCTTTCTTT	CASSLDARAGVTEAFF
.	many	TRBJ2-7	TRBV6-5	TGTGCCAGCAGTTCCCCAGGGCGGAATCACTACGAGCAGTACTTC	CASSSPGRNHYEQYF
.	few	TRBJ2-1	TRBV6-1	TGTGCCAGTAACAGGGCGGGATCCTACAATGAGCAGTTCTTC	CASNRAGSYNEQFF
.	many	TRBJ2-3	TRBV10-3	TGTGCCATCAGTGAGAGAGCGGATACGCAGTATTTT	CAISERADTQYF
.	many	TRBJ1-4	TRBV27	TGTGCCAGCAGACTCCGGATCCTCTGGGATGAAAAACTGTTTTTT	CASRLRILWDEKLFF
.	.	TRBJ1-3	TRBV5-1	TGCGCCAGCAGCTTGGTGCACTCTGGAAACACCATATATTTT	CASSLVHSGNTIYF
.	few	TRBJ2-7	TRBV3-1	TGTGCCAGCAGCCCCTCTTCTTTAGGCGTACCCTACGAGCAGTACTTC	CASSPSSLGVPYEQYF
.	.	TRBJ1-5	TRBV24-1	TGTGCCACCGGGGAGCCCCAGCATTTT	CATGEPQHF
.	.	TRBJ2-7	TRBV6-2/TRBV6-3	TGTGCCAGCAGTCGTACAGGACCGGAGCAGTACTTC	CASSRTGPEQYF
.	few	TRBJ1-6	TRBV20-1	TGCAGTGCTAGAGGACAGATCTATAATTCACCCCTCCACTTT	CSARGQIYNSPLHF
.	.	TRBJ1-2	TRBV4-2	TGTGCCAGCAGCCAAGATATGGGGGTATATGGCTACACCTTC	CASSQDMGVYGYTF
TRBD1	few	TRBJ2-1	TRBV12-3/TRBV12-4	TGTGCCAGCAGAAACCGGGACAGGGGCAATGAGCAGTTCTTC	CASRNRDRGNEQFF
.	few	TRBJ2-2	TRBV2	TGTGCCAGCAACAAGCTAAACACCGGGGAGCTGTTTTTT	CASNKLNTGELFF
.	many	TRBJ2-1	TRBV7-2	TGTGCCAGCAGCCCAGAAATTCGGAATGAGCAGTTCTTC	CASSPEIRNEQFF
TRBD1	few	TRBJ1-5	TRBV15	TGTGCCACCAGCAGACAGAAAGACAGGGCACAGCCCCAGCATTTT	CATSRQKDRAQPQHF
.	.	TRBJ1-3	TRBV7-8	TGTGCCAGCAGCTTAATTGGGCCAAGACCCTCTGGAAACACCATATATTTT	CASSLIGPRPSGNTIYF
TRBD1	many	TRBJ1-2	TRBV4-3	TGCGCCAGCAGCCAAGACGCCAGGGGGCATGGCTACACCTTC	CASSQDARGHGYTF
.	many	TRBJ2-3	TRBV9	TGTGCCAGCAGCGTAGCTTTAAGGAGCGCAGATACGCAGTATTTT	CASSVALRSADTQYF
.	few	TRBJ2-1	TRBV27	TGTGCCAGCAGTTTATCCTTTGGCAGATTTTCCTACAATGAGCAGTTCTTC	CASSLSFGRFSYNEQFF
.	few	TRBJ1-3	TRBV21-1	TGTGCCAGCAGCAAGATGGGGGACACCATATATTTT	CASSKMGDTIYF